The 17 T cell receptor beta chains listed next were all sequenced from one sample in a study of shared clonotypes between healthy human individuals. Clones were sequenced by immunoSEQ multiplex PCR, and TCRdb holds only the in-frame ones, with some missing. This table holds millions of clones, 90% to 95% found once. The naive CD8 fraction comprised CD45RO-negative cells positively selected for CCR7 and excluded terminally differentiated effector memory CD45RA+ cells. Material: naive CD8+ T cells from PBMCs. These receptors were obtained from a man younger than 35 in good health. Some clones in this sample may be carry-over from other donors' samples.

The chain uses TRBV27 and TRBJ2-7, with D maybe TRBD2 (7 bases). Germline loops: CDR1 MNHEY, CDR2 SMNVEV (reference sequence). Trimming cost V 0 bases and J 2 bases, with 17 bases left between them. This CDR3 has 17 residues. CDR3 in amino acids: CASSLSSRGGPTYEQYF. The CDR3 coding sequence is TGTGCCAGCAGTTTATCAAGTAGGGGGGGTCCCACCTACGAGCAGTACTTC.

The chain has TRBV6-5 and TRBJ1-5; possibly TRBD1 for D (5 bases). The CDR3 spans 14 residues. Germline V CDR1 and CDR2: MNHEY, SVGAGI. V was clipped by 6 bases and J by 4 bases, with 13 bases between them. DNA for the CDR3: TGTGCCAGCAGCCTCTGGGCAGGGAATCAGCCCCAGCATTTT. Translating it yields CASSLWAGNQPQHF.

CDR3 nucleotide sequence: TGTGCCAGCATAATGTCGGTTGGCTACACCTTC. Translated: CASIMSVGYTF. This chain uses TRBV6-1 with TRBJ1-2, with D unclear. Trimming left V 7 bases short and J 7 bases short, with 10 bases between. The CDR3 is made up of 11 amino acids. Looked up from germline, CDR1 is MNHNS and CDR2 is SASEGT.

The V gene is TRBV5-1, the J gene TRBJ2-1; the D is unclear. V was pared by 4 bases and J by 5 bases, with 10 bases between. This CDR3 region has 13 residues. The V gene's germline CDR1 is SGHRS and CDR2 YFSETQ. The CDR3 is CASSNSPDNEQFF. For the CDR3, the DNA is TGCGCCAGCAGCAACTCACCCGACAATGAGCAGTTCTTC.

The chain employs TRBV6-1 and TRBJ2-3, with 10 bases fitting TRBD1. Germline values: CDR1 MNHNS, CDR2 SASEGT. The CDR3 loop spans 15 amino acids. Germline trimming cut 4 bases from V and 3 bases from J; bases unmatched to any gene: 4. In DNA form, the CDR3 reads TGTGCCAGCAGTGTATGGGGACAGGGGACAGATACGCAGTATTTT. It codes for CASSVWGQGTDTQYF.

This chain links TRBV5-1 with TRBJ2-7; no firm D call. Trimming shortened V by 4 bases and J by 2 bases, and 19 bases separated the two germline ends. The CDR3 spans 16 residues. In germline, CDR1 is SGHRS, CDR2 YFSETQ. Here the CDR3 reads CASSPVWRLTTYEQYF. The CDR3 DNA is TGCGCCAGCAGCCCGGTTTGGCGGCTGACGACCTACGAGCAGTACTTC. Full variable domain (missing parts from reference TRBV5-1 and TRBJ2-7): KAGVTQTPRYLIKTRGQQVTLSCSPISGHRSVSWYQQTPGQGLQFLFEYFSETQRNKGNFPGRFSGRQFSNSRSEMNVSTLELGDSALYLCASSPVWRLTTYEQYFGPGTRLTVT.

On this clone itself: Other nucleotide sequences in the sample specify the same CDR3. The chain has TRBV7-8 and TRBJ1-1; D not resolved. With 5 bases removed from V and 4 bases from J, the gap between germline ends came to 8 bases. The CDR3 contains 12 residues. The V gene's germline CDR1 is SGHVS and CDR2 FQNEAQ. CDR3 coding DNA: TGTGCCAGCAGCCCGGGTCCCACTGAAGCTTTCTTT. Amino acid sequence: CASSPGPTEAFF.

This chain joins TRBV29-1 and TRBJ1-1; tentatively, D is TRBD1 (6 bases). The CDR3 totals 13 residues. V shed 3 bases and J shed 4 bases, with 12 bases lying between them. Germline V lookup: CDR1 SQVTM, CDR2 ANQGSEA. The CDR3 sequence: CSVDRGGSTEAFF. DNA for the CDR3: TGCAGCGTTGACAGGGGAGGTAGCACTGAAGCTTTCTTT.

This clone was recorded once. The rearrangement joins TRBV5-6 to TRBJ2-1; possibly TRBD1 for D (6 bases). Deletions cut 0 bases from V and 5 bases from J, with 15 bases between. The germline V gene has CDR1 SGHDT and CDR2 YYEEEE. The CDR3 consists of 16 residues. CDR3 in DNA: TGTGCCAGCAGCTTGGAATCACAGGGAGCAAACAATGAGCAGTTCTTC. Its protein product is CASSLESQGANNEQFF.

This clone turned up a few times. The chain carries TRBV11-3 and TRBJ1-1; no reliable D call. This CDR3 is 12 amino acids long. The V gene lost 5 bases and the J gene lost 4 bases, with 8 bases spanning the gap. The germline CDR1 and CDR2 sequences are SGHNT and YENEEA. Here the CDR3 DNA reads TGTGCCAGCAGCGGGCTAGGCACTGAAGCTTTCTTT. Its translation is CASSGLGTEAFF.

This sequence joins TRBV7-9 and TRBJ2-6; D is perhaps TRBD2 (5 bases). With 5 bases removed from V and 1 base from J, the gap between germline ends came to 12 bases. CDR1 is SEHNR and CDR2 is FQNEAQ in the germline V gene (reference sequence). This CDR3 is built from 16 residues. CDR3 loop: CASSLLSGSGANVLTF. CDR3 DNA: TGTGCCAGCAGCCTCCTATCGGGGTCTGGGGCCAACGTCCTGACTTTC.

This chain joins TRBV7-9 and TRBJ2-7, with 9 bases lining up with TRBD1. The germline V gene encodes CDR1 SEHNR and CDR2 FQNEAQ (reference sequence). Unmatched junction bases numbered 10, after V lost 5 bases and J lost 5 bases. The CDR3 runs to 15 residues. The CDR3 loop reads CASSTRTGGRDEQYF. In DNA, the CDR3 is TGTGCCAGCAGCACAAGAACAGGGGGCCGGGACGAGCAGTACTTC. Full variable domain (missing parts from reference TRBV7-9 and TRBJ2-7): DTGVSQNPRHKITKRGQNVTFRCDPISEHNRLYWYRQTLGQGPEFLTYFQNEAQLEKSRLLSDRFSAERPKGSFSTLEIQRTEQGDSAMYLCASSTRTGGRDEQYFGPGTRLTVT.

As concerns this clone: Other DNA sequences in this sample translate to the same CDR3. This chain joins TRBV19 and TRBJ1-5, with TRBD1 as a possible D gene (6 bases). This CDR3 contains 15 residues. Germline CDR1 is LNHDA and CDR2 is SQIVND (reference sequence). V dropped 3 bases and J dropped 4 bases, with 13 bases sitting between them. CDR3: CASSIFRGGNQPQHF. The CDR3 DNA is TGTGCCAGTAGTATTTTTAGGGGGGGAAATCAGCCCCAGCATTTT. The variable domain in full, with the rest retrieved from reference TRBV19 and TRBJ1-5, is DGGITQSPKYLFRKEGQNVTLSCEQNLNHDAMYWYRQDPGQGLRLIYYSQIVNDFQKGDIAEGYSVSREKKESFPLTVTSAQKNPTAFYLCASSIFRGGNQPQHFGDGTRLSIL.

This chain links TRBV14 with TRBJ1-3; unclear D gene. The CDR3 extends over 15 amino acids. Between the trimmed V and J ends, which lost 3 bases and 1 base, there was a span of 10 bases. CDR1 SGHDN and CDR2 FVKESK come from the germline V gene. The CDR3 here is CASSQDASSGNTIYF. The CDR3 DNA reads as TGTGCCAGCAGCCAGGATGCCTCATCTGGAAACACCATATATTTT.

The chain has TRBV12-5 and TRBJ2-3, with D hard to call. The germline V gene encodes CDR1 LGHNT and CDR2 FRNRAP. The CDR3 runs 14 residues. Trimming stripped 3 bases from V and 5 bases from J, with 12 bases between. The CDR3 DNA sequence: TGTGCTAGTGGTTTTTCCGCTGGGGAAGATACGCAGTATTTT. It encodes CASGFSAGEDTQYF. The full variable domain, with the rest looked up from reference TRBV12-5 and TRBJ2-3, is DARVTQTPRHKVTEMGQEVTMRCQPILGHNTVFWYRQTMMQGLELLAYFRNRAPLDDSGMPKDRFSAEMPDATLATLKIQPSEPRDSAVYFCASGFSAGEDTQYFGPGTRLTVL.

This chain uses TRBV27 with TRBJ1-2; 8 positions agree with TRBD1. The CDR3 spans 14 residues. V trimming: 5 bases; J trimming: 8 bases; junction bases outside the gene matches: 10. The germline gives CDR1 MNHEY, CDR2 SMNVEV (reference sequence). The CDR3 loop reads CASSTWTGSEGYTF. In DNA form, the CDR3 reads TGTGCCAGCAGTACCTGGACAGGGTCGGAAGGCTACACCTTC.

The genes are TRBV4-1 and TRBJ2-1, with 7 bases fitting TRBD2. J lost 4 bases, V lost 4 bases, and 10 bases had no gene match. CDR1 MGHRA and CDR2 YSYEKL come from the germline V gene. CDR3 length: 16 residues. Written as DNA, the CDR3 is TGCGCCAGCAGCCGGGGCGGGGAGGGACTTTACAATGAGCAGTTCTTC. Translated: CASSRGGEGLYNEQFF.